This T cell receptor (beta chain) appears in the sequencing data of a study of cytomegalovirus exposure and HLA in healthy donors. Study summary: There were around 390 genotyped donors. Of these, about 86% fell in the genetic ancestry cluster associated with self-reported Caucasian donors. Study results and limitations: In vitro testing confirmed a few CMV-associated chains as specific for CMV antigens. One variant, a missense change in DCLRE1C, was linked in a later analysis to TCR beta V- and J-gene trimming.

This CDR3 comprises 17 residues. J gave up 3 bases and V 2 bases, and 8 bases lay outside the gene matches. Per the germline V gene, CDR1 is MNHNS and CDR2 is SASEGT. PCR employed 60 Vbeta and 13 Jbeta primers. TCRdb's copy holds only in-frame clones and misses some; the assay was immunoSEQ multiplex PCR. The sample holds 150,000 to 180,000 clones, roughly 80% seen once. This clone was seen a handful of times. Its matching antigen is unknown. The specimen sequenced was PBMCs. The chain has TRBV6-1 and TRBJ2-3; 10 nucleotides agree with TRBD2. The source of this sequence is a woman in her thirties or forties in good health and CMV-seronegative. The CDR3 DNA is TGTGCCAGCAGTGAATGGCTAGCGGGAGAAATAACAGATACGCAGTATTTT. Protein: CASSEWLAGEITDTQYF.